The present entry profiles one T cell receptor beta chain with its context. Its matching antigen is unknown. The data belong to a study of spatial heterogeneity in lung cancer. Study-wide background: Each time, sequencing found more beta-chain sequences than alpha-chain sequences. More than eight raw reads, on average, carried each unique TCR and UMI combination. Points from the study as a whole: Tumor mutation count correlated with how many alpha and beta TCRs expanded intratumorally.

A unique molecular identifier was carried by every single TCR cDNA molecule. TCRdb reanalysed the 5' RACE reads using MiXCR and keeps one entry per CDR3 protein. This sample carries around 26,000 distinct CDR3 sequences, under 9.5% of them seen once, and the ten largest clones take about 7.7%. Time point described: sample taken at primary tumor resection. Material for sequencing was whole RNA from tumor, nontumor lung or frozen PBMC, left unsorted. The receptor was isolated from a male donor with early-stage non-small cell lung cancer. Specimen: lung tumor tissue, collected at surgery.

In nucleotides, the CDR3 is TGTGCCATCAGTGCGGACAGGGCGTACAATGAGCAGTTCTTC. Its translation is CAISADRAYNEQFF. This chain connects TRBV10-3 to TRBJ2-1; 8 bases are a match to TRBD1. CDR1 is ENHRY, CDR2 SYGVKD, per germline. This CDR3 has 14 residues. Trimming cost V 4 bases and J 4 bases; bases outside gene matches: 3.